These 14 T cell receptor beta chains originate from one sample sequenced in a study of blood T cells in healthy people across ages. The use of a sample-barcoded 5' primer and a J-beta primer mix characterized a second PCR of roughly 6 to 11 cycles. TCRdb redid the calling of the 5' RACE reads with MiXCR, one entry per CDR3 protein. This table holds more than 650,000 distinct CDR3 sequences, roughly 50% found once. Sequencing used blood. The source of these receptors is a man older than 75 in good health.

This sequence joins TRBV7-9 and TRBJ1-2, with TRBD1 matching over 9 bases. Germline assignment: CDR1 SEHNR and CDR2 FQNEAQ (reference sequence). V shed 4 bases and J 8 bases; nucleotides not matched to a gene: 8. This CDR3 is built from 14 residues. CDR3 residues: CASSYGQGNRGYTF. CDR3 sequence (DNA): TGTGCCAGCAGCTACGGACAGGGGAATCGCGGCTACACCTTC.

This clonotype has a handful of counts. V gene TRBV20-1 combines with J gene TRBJ2-5; 8 bases line up with TRBD1. CDR3 length: 13 residues. Unmatched junction bases numbered 4, after V lost 6 bases and J lost 1 base. Looked up from germline, CDR1 is DFQATT and CDR2 is SNEGSKA (reference sequence). The CDR3 coding sequence is TGCAGTGCGAGGACAGGGCGCCAAGAGACCCAGTACTTC. Protein: CSARTGRQETQYF.

Comment on this clonotype: A much larger clonotype is one base distant, so this may be a read error. V and J are TRBV2 and TRBJ2-5; TRBD1 agrees at 9 bases. V was pared by 5 bases and J by 10 bases, with 11 bases of the junction left unmatched. This CDR3 has 14 amino acids. Germline CDR1 reads SNHLY; CDR2 reads FYNNEI. Here the CDR3 DNA reads TGTGCCAGCAGTACCGGGACAGGGTTGAGAGACCAGTACTTC. This sequence encodes CASSTGTGLRDQYF.

The chain uses TRBV7-9 and TRBJ2-1; D not certain. V dropped 4 bases and J dropped 6 bases, with 13 bases sitting between them. The CDR3 runs to 14 residues. The germline V gene encodes CDR1 SEHNR and CDR2 FQNEAQ (reference sequence). The CDR3 nucleotides are TGTGCCAGCAGCTCAGGTGGCGGTGTCAATGAGCAGTTCTTC. It encodes CASSSGGGVNEQFF.

This rearrangement joins TRBV25-1 to TRBJ1-2; possibly TRBD1 for D (6 bases). Germline V gene lookup returns CDR1 MGHDK and CDR2 SYGVNS. V lost 3 bases, J lost 2 bases, and 7 bases lay in between. The CDR3 spans 13 residues. CDR3 residues: CASSEGANYGYTF. The CDR3 nucleotides are TGTGCCAGCAGTGAGGGGGCGAACTATGGCTACACCTTC.

This clonotype is a singleton in its sample. The CDR3 DNA reads TGCAGTGCTAGCATGGCAGGGGATAGCAATCAGCCCCAGCATTTT. This codes for CSASMAGDSNQPQHF. J is TRBJ1-5 and V is TRBV20-1; possible D gene TRBD1, 6 bases. This CDR3 region has 15 residues. With 3 bases removed from V and 0 bases from J, the gap between germline ends came to 12 bases. Germline values: CDR1 DFQATT, CDR2 SNEGSKA (reference sequence).

This sequence joins TRBV2 and TRBJ1-2; 8 nucleotides line up with TRBD1. V trimming: 5 bases; J trimming: 8 bases; junction bases outside the gene matches: 13. The germline gives CDR1 SNHLY, CDR2 FYNNEI. The length of the CDR3 is 15 residues. The CDR3 DNA reads TGTGCCAGCAGTTTCGGGACAGGCACCCCTGGGGGCTACACCTTC. Encoded protein: CASSFGTGTPGGYTF.

This clonotype appeared once. The junction shows a germline mismatch at one end, possibly a read error. This chain uses TRBV12-3 or TRBV12-4 with TRBJ2-1, with D perhaps assigned TRBD1 or TRBD2 (6 bases each). The CDR3 length is 15 residues. The CDR3 loop reads CGSSFKGGGYNEQFF. The CDR3 nucleotides read TGTGGCAGCAGTTTCAAAGGGGGAGGATACAATGAGCAGTTCTTC.

The chain links TRBV25-1 to TRBJ2-3, with D possibly matching TRBD1 (6 bases). This CDR3 comprises 17 residues. V gave up 3 bases and J gave up 14 bases, with 30 bases separating them. Germline values: CDR1 MGHDK, CDR2 SYGVNS. CDR3 coding DNA: TGTGCCAGCAGTGAGGATCCATACAGGGATGCGGGCAGATACGCGTATTTT. The encoded protein is CASSEDPYRDAGRYAYF.

This clonotype was picked up a small number of times. The CDR3, as DNA: TGTGCCAGCAACTCTCTGGGGGGCTCCTACAATGAGCAGTTCTTC. It is translated as CASNSLGGSYNEQFF. The genes are TRBV27 and TRBJ2-1, with D possibly TRBD2 on 6 matching bases. This CDR3 comprises 15 residues. V shed 7 bases and J shed 0 bases, with 13 bases lying between them. Per germline, CDR1 MNHEY and CDR2 SMNVEV (reference sequence).

This clonotype has more than one count but fewer than ten. The chain links TRBV7-9 to TRBJ1-1, with TRBD1 as a possible D gene (5 bases). Trimming removed 4 bases at V and 4 bases at J, with 10 bases between. CDR3 length: 13 residues. CDR1 is SEHNR and CDR2 is FQNEAQ in the germline V gene (reference sequence). Here the CDR3 reads CASSSPQGTEAFF. In nucleotides, the CDR3 is TGTGCCAGCAGCTCACCCCAGGGCACTGAAGCTTTCTTT.

The chain links TRBV6-6 to TRBJ1-4; D unclear. The V and J ends lost 4 bases and 4 bases respectively, with 16 bases between them. CDR1 and CDR2 (germline): MNHNY, SVGAGI (reference sequence). The CDR3 extends over 16 amino acids. CDR3 nucleotides: TGTGCCAGCAGTTCCCCGAACGGGCCGAATAATGAAAAACTGTTTTTT. This gives the protein CASSSPNGPNNEKLFF.

The DNA for the CDR3 is TGTGCCAGCCGCTACAAACAGGGGAAAAAGTCGGTAGGCTCACCCCTCCACTTT. Its translation is CASRYKQGKKSVGSPLHF. The V gene is TRBV21-1, the J gene TRBJ1-6; the DNA was not used to check the table's D call, TRBD1. TRBV21-1 is an annotated pseudogene. The CDR3 covers 18 residues.

This clonotype was seen only a few times. The genes are TRBV3-1 and TRBJ2-7, with 8 bases aligning to TRBD1. Germline V gene sequence: CDR1 LGHDT, CDR2 YNNKEL (reference sequence). With 5 bases clipped from V and 0 bases from J, the junction kept 6 bases outside the gene matches. CDR3 size: 15 residues. The CDR3 protein is CASSKGQASSYEQYF. CDR3 DNA sequence: TGTGCCAGCAGCAAGGGACAGGCGAGCTCCTACGAGCAGTACTTC.